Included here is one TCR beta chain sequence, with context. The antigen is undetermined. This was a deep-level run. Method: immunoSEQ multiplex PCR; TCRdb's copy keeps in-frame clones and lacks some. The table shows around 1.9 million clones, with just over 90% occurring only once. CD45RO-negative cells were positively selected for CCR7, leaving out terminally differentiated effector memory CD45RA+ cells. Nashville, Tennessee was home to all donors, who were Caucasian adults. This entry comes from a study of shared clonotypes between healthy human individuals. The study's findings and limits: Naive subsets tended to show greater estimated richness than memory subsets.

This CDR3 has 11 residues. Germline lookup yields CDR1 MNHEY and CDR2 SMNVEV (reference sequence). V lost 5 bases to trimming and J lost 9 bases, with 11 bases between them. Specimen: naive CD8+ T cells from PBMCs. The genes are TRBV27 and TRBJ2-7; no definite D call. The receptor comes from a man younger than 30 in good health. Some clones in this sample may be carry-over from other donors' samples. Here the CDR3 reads CASSGSLGQYF. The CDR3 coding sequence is TGTGCCAGCAGTGGTTCCTTGGGGCAGTACTTC.